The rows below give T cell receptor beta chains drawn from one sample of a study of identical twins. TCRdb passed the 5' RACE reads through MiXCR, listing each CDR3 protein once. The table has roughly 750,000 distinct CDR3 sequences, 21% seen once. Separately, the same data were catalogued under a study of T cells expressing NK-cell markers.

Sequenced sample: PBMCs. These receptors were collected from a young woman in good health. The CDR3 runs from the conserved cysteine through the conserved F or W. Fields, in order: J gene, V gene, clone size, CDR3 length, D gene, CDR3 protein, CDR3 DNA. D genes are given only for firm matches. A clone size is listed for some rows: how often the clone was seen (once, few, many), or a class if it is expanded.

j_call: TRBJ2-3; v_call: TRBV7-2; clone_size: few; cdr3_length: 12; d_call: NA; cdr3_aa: CASSFLRGTQYF; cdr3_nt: TGTGCCAGCAGCTTCCTGAGGGGTACGCAGTATTTT
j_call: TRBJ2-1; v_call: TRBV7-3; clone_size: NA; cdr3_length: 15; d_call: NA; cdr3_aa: CASSPEMSSYNEQFF; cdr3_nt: TGTGCCAGCAGCCCCGAGATGAGCTCCTACAATGAGCAGTTCTTC
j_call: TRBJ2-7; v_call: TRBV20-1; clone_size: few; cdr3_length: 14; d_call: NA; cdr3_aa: CSARGKTDQYEQYF; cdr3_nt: TGCAGTGCTAGAGGGAAGACGGACCAGTACGAGCAGTACTTC
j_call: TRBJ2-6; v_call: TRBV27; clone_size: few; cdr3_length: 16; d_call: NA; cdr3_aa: CASSYGGRPGANVLTF; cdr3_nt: TGTGCCAGCAGTTATGGGGGGAGACCCGGGGCCAACGTCCTGACTTTC
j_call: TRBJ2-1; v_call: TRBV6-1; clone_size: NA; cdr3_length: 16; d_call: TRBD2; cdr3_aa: CASSENGLAVYNEQFF; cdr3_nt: TGTGCCAGCAGTGAAAACGGACTAGCGGTTTACAATGAGCAGTTCTTC
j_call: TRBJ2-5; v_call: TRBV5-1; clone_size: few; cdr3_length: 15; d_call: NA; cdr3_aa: CASSPGARTKETQYF; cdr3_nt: TGCGCCAGCAGCCCAGGGGCACGGACAAAAGAGACCCAGTACTTC
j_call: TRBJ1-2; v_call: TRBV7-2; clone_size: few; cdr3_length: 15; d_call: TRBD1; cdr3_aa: CASSLAGTANYGYTF; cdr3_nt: TGTGCCAGCAGCTTAGCCGGGACAGCAAACTATGGCTACACCTTC
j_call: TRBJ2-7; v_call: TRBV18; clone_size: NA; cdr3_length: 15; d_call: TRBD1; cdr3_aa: CASSVFRDRGHEQYF; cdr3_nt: TGTGCCAGCTCAGTGTTCCGGGACAGGGGACACGAGCAGTACTTC
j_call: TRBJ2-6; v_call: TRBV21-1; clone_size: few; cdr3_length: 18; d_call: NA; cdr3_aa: CASGVARQGNSGANVLTF; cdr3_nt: TGTGCCAGCGGTGTAGCCCGACAGGGAAACTCTGGGGCCAACGTCCTGACTTTC
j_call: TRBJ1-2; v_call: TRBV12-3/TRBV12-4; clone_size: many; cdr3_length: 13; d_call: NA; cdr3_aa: CASSPLKHYGYTF; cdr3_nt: TGTGCCAGCAGTCCCCTCAAGCACTATGGCTACACCTTC
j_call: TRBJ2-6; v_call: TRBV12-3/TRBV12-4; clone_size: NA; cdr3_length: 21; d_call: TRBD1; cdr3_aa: CASSISRGPYLRLPGANVLTF; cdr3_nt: TGTGCCAGCAGTATATCCAGGGGGCCTTACCTCCGTCTGCCCGGGGCCAACGTCCTGACTTTC
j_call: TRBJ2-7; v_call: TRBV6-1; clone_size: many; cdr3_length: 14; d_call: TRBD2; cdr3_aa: CASSLAGGPWEQYF; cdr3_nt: TGTGCCAGCAGTCTAGCGGGAGGGCCATGGGAGCAGTACTTC
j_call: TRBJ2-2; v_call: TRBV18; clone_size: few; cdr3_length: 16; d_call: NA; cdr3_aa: CASSPPGHPNTGELFF; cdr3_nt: TGTGCCAGCTCACCACCGGGACACCCGAACACCGGGGAGCTGTTTTTT
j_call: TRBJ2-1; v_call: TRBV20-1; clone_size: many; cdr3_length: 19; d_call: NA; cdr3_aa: CSAPAGAEGIRGTVNEQFF; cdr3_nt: TGCAGTGCTCCGGCAGGGGCTGAAGGTATTAGAGGTACAGTCAATGAGCAGTTCTTC
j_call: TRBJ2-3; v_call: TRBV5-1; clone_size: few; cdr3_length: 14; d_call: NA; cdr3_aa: CASCIAGSTDTQYF; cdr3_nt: TGCGCCAGCTGCATCGCAGGTAGCACAGATACGCAGTATTTT
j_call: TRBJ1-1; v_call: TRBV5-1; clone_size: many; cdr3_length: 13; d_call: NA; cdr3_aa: CASRVQGSTEAFF; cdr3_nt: TGCGCCAGCAGGGTACAGGGTAGCACTGAAGCTTTCTTT
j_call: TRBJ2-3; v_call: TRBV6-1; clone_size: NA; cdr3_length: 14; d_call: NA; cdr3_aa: CATQREAMGDTQYF; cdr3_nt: TGTGCCACCCAGAGGGAGGCCATGGGGGATACGCAGTATTTT
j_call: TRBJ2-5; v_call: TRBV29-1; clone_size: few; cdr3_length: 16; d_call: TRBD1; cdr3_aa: CSVFLGQGTTGETQYF; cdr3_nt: TGCAGCGTTTTCCTGGGACAGGGGACGACAGGGGAGACCCAGTACTTC
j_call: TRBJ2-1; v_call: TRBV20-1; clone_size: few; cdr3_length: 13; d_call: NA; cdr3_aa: CSARWGPYNEQFF; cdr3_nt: TGCAGTGCTAGGTGGGGGCCCTACAATGAGCAGTTCTTC
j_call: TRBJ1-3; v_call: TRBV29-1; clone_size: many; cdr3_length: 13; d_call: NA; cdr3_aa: CSVGSKAGNTIYF; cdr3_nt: TGCAGCGTTGGTTCCAAAGCTGGAAACACCATATATTTT
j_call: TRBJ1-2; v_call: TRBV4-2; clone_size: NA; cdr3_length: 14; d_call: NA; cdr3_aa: CASSQETESDGYTF; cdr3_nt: TGTGCCAGCAGCCAAGAAACTGAGAGTGATGGCTACACCTTC
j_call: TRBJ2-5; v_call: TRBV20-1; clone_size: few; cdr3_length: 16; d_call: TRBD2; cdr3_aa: CSAPGLAGGVKETQYF; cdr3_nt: TGCAGTGCTCCTGGACTAGCGGGAGGAGTCAAAGAGACCCAGTACTTC
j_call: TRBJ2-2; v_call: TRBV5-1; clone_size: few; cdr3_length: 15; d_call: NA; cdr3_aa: CASGTATSNTGELFF; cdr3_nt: TGCGCCAGCGGAACAGCCACTTCGAACACCGGGGAGCTGTTTTTT
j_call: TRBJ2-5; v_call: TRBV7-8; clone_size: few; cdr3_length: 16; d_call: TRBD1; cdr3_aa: CASSLMGRQGAETQYF; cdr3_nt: TGTGCCAGCAGCTTAATGGGGAGACAGGGGGCAGAGACCCAGTACTTC